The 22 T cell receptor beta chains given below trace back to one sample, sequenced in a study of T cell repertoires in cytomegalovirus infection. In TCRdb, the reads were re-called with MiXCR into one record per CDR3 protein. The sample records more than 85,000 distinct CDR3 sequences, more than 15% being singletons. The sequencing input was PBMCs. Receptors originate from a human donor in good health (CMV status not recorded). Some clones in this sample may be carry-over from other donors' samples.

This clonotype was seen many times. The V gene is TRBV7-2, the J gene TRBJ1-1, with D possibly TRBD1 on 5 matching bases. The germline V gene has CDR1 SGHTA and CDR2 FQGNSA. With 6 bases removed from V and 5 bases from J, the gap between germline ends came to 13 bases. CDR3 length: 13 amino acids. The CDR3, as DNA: TGTGCCAGCAGGGGGGGAGGGAGAACTGAAGCTTTCTTT. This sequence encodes CASRGGGRTEAFF.

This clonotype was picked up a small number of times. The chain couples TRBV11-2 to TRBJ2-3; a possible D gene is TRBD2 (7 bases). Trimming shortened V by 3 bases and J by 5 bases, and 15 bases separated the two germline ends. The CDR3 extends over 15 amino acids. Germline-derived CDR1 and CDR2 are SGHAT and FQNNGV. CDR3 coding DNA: TGTGCCAGCAGCTTCGGGGGGCCACCAGGAGATACGCAGTATTTT. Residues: CASSFGGPPGDTQYF.

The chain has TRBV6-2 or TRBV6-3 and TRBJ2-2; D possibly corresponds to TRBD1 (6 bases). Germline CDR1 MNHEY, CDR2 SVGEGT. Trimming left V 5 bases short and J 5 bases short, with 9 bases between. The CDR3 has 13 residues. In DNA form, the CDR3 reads TGTGCCAGCAGTATTACAGGGACCGGGGAGCTGTTTTTT. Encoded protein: CASSITGTGELFF.

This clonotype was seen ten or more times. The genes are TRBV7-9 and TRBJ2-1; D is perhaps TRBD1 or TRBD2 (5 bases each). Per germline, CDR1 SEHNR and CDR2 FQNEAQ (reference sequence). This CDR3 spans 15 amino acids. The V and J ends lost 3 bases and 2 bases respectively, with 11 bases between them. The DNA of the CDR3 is TGTGCCAGCAGCTTTAAACTGGGGGCCTACAATGAGCAGTTCTTC. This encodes CASSFKLGAYNEQFF.

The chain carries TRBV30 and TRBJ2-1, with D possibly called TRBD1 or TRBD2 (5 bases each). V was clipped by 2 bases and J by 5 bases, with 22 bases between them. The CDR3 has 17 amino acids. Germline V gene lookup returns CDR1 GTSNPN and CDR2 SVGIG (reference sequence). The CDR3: CAWSTPRRDHQNNEQFF. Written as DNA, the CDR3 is TGTGCCTGGAGTACTCCACGCCGGGACCACCAAAACAATGAGCAGTTCTTC.

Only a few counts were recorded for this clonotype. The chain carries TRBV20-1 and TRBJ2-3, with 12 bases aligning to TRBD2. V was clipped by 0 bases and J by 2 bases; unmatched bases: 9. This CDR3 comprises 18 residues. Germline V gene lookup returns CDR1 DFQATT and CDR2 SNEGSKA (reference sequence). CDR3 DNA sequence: TGCAGTGCTAGAGATTCACTAGCGGGGGGATTGCTCACAGATACGCAGTATTTT. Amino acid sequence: CSARDSLAGGLLTDTQYF.

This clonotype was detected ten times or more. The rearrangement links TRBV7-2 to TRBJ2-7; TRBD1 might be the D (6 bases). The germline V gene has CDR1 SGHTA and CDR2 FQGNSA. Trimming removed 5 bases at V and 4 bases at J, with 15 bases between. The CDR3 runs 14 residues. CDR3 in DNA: TGTGCCAGCAGCCTGCGGACAGAAGGATACGAGCAGTACTTC. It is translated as CASSLRTEGYEQYF.

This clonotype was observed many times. CDR3 sequence (DNA): TGTGCCAGCAGCTTAGAAGAGTTAGGCAATCAGCCCCAGCATTTT. Protein product: CASSLEELGNQPQHF. V usage is TRBV7-8 and J usage is TRBJ1-5; D not resolved. Per germline, CDR1 SGHVS and CDR2 FQNEAQ. The CDR3 totals 15 residues. Trimming stripped 1 base from V and 2 bases from J, with 9 bases between.

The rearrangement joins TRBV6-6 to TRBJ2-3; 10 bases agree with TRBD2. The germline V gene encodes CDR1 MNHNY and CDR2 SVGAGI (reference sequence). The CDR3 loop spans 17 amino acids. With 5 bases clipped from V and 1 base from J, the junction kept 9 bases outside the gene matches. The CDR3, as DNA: TGTGCCAGCAGTGAGTCTTTTCTAGCGGGGGGCACAGATACGCAGTATTTT. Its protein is CASSESFLAGGTDTQYF.

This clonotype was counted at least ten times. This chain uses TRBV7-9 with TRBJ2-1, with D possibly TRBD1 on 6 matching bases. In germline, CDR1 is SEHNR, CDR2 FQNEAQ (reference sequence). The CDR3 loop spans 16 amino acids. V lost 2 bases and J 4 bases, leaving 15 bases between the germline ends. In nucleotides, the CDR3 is TGTGCCAGCAGCTTACCTCTGACGGGACATTACAATGAGCAGTTCTTC. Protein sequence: CASSLPLTGHYNEQFF.

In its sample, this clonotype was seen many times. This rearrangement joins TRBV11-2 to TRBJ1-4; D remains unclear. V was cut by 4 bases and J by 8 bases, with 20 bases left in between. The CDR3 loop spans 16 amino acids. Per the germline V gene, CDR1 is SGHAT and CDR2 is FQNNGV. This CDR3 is CASSSRTSMAGEKLFF. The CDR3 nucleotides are TGTGCCAGCAGCTCCCGAACATCCATGGCGGGGGAAAAACTGTTTTTT.

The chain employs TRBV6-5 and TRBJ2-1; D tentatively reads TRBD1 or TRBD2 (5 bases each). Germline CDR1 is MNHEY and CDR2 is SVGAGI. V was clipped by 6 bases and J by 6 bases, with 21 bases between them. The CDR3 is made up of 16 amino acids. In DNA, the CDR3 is TGTGCCAGCAGCCCCTACGCAGAGGGGCTTGGCAATGAGCAGTTCTTC. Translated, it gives CASSPYAEGLGNEQFF.

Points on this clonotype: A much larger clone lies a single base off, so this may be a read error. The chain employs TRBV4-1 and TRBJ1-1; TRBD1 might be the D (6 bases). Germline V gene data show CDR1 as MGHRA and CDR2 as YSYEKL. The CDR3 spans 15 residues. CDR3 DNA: TGCGCCAACAGCCAACCGGTCAGGGGGAACACTGAAGCTTTCTTT. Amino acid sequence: CANSQPVRGNTEAFF.

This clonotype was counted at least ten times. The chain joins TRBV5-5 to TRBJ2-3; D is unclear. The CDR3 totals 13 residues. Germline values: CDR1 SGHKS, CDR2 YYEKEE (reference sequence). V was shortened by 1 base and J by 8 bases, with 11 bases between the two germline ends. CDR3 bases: TGTGCCAGCAGCTTGCCCACAGTGGGTACGCAGTATTTT. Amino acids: CASSLPTVGTQYF.

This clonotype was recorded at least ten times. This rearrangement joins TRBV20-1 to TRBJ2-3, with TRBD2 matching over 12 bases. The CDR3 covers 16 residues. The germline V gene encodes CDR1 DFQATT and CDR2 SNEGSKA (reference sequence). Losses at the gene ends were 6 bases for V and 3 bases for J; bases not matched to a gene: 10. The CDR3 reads CSAEDGTSGPTDTQYF. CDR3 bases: TGCAGTGCGGAAGACGGGACTAGCGGGCCGACAGATACGCAGTATTTT.

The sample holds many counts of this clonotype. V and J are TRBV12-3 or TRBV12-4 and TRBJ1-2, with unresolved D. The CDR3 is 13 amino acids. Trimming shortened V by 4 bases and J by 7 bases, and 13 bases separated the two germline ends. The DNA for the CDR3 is TGTGCCAGCAGTTCCCTGGGGAATGGTGGCTACACCTTC. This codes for CASSSLGNGGYTF.

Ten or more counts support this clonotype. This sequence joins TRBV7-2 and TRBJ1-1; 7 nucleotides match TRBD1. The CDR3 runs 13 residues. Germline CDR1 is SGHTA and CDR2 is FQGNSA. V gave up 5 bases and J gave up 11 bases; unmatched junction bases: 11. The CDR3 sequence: CASSLLMEGAAFF. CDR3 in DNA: TGTGCCAGCAGCCTCCTGATGGAGGGGGCTGCTTTCTTT.

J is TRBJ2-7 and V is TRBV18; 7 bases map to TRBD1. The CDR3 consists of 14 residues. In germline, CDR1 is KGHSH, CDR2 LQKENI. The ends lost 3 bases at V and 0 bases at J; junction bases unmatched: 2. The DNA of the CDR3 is TGTGCCAGCTCACCCGGGACAGACTCCTACGAGCAGTACTTC. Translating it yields CASSPGTDSYEQYF.

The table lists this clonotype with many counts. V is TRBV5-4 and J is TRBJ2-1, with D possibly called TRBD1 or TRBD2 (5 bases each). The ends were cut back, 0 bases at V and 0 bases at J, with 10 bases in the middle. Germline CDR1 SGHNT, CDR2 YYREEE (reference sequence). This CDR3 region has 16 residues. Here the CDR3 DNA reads TGTGCCAGCAGCTTGGTCAGGGAGACCTCCTACAATGAGCAGTTCTTC. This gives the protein CASSLVRETSYNEQFF.

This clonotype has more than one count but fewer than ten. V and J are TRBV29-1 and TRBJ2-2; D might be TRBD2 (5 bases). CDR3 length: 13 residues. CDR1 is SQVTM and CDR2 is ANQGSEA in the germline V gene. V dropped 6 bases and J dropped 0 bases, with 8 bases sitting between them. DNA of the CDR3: TGCAGCGTACGGGGAACGAACACCGGGGAGCTGTTTTTT. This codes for CSVRGTNTGELFF.

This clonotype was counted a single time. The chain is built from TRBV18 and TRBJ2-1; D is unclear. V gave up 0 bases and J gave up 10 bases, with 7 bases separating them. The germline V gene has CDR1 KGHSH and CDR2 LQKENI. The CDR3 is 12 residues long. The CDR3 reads CASSPPASEQFF. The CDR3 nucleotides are TGTGCCAGCTCACCACCGGCTTCGGAGCAGTTCTTC.

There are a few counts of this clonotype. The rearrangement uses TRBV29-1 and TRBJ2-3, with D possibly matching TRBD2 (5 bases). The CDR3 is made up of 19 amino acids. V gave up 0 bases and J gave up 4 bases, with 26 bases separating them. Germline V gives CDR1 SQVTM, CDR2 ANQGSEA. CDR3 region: CSVEDPTYDVGKGADTQYF. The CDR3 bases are TGCAGCGTTGAAGATCCAACTTACGACGTCGGCAAGGGAGCAGATACGCAGTATTTT.